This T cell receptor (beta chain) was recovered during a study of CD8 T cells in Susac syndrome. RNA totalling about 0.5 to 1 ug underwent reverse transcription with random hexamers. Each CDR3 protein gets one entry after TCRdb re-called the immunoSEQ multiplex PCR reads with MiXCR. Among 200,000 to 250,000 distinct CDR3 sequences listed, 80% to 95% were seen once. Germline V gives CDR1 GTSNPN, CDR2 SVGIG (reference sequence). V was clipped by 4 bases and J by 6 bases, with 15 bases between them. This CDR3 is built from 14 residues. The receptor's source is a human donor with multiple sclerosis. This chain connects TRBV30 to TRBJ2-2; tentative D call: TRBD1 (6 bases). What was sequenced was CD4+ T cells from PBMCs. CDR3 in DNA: TGTGCCTGGAATTCAGGGGCCGGGCCCGGGGAGCTGTTTTTT. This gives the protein CAWNSGAGPGELFF. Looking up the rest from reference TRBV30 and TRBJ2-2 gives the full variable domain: SQTIHQWPATLVQPVGSPLSLECTVEGTSNPNLYWYRQAAGRGLQLLFYSVGIGQISSEVPQNLSASRPQDRQFILSSKKLLLSDSGFYLCAWNSGAGPGELFFGEGSRLTVL.